This T cell receptor (beta chain) was profiled in a study of beta chain features in type 1 diabetes. Study-wide results and limits: There were fewer insertions and more deletions at the VDJ junctions of type 1 diabetes patients. Within patients, naive, central memory and Treg TCRB repertoires seemed more similar than within healthy donors.

Per germline, CDR1 LGHNT and CDR2 FRNRAP. The CDR3 is 16 residues long. Trimming cost V 5 bases and J 3 bases; bases outside gene matches: 7. As regards this clone: The antigen is not known.

The study reverse transcribed the entire isolated RNA, so it sequenced expressed TCRB transcripts. Profiling relied on immunoSEQ multiplex PCR, and the TCRdb table lists in-frame clones only, not all of them. The data contain more than 50,000 clones, about three fifths of them singletons. Sequencing was carried out using Tregs from blood. The gene calls are TRBV12-5 and TRBJ2-1, with 10 nucleotides matching TRBD1. The sequence was collected from a young woman in good health. CDR3 DNA sequence: TGTGCTAGTGGTCCCCCGGGACAGGGGAGCTACAATGAGCAGTTCTTC. It yields the protein CASGPPGQGSYNEQFF.